The following is a T cell receptor beta chain sequence with its context. Antigen specificity is unknown. The data originate from a study of naive and memory T cell subsets. Findings and caveats of the study: Over 85% of naive TCR sequences appeared only once, unlike memory subsets.

V was trimmed by 10 bases and J by 2 bases, leaving 17 bases between them. The CDR3 covers 14 residues. Germline V CDR1 and CDR2: MDHEN, SYDVKM. Sequential positive selection took CD4 T cells first, then CD8 T cells. The beta constant-region primer was an equimolar mix of two oligonucleotides covering TRBC1 and TRBC2. From the UMI-ligation and nested PCR reads, TCRdb called clonotypes with MiXCR, one entry per CDR3 protein. The table includes some 85,000 distinct CDR3 sequences, around 14% detected once. The source of this sequence is a human donor in good health. This chain joins TRBV28 and TRBJ2-5; possibly TRBD1 for D (6 bases). The sample consisted of central memory CD4+ T cells from blood. CDR3 DNA sequence: TGTGCCACCCCGGACCGCCAGGGGCAAGAGACCCAGTACTTC. It encodes CATPDRQGQETQYF. Drawing the rest from reference TRBV28 and TRBJ2-5, the complete variable domain is DVKVTQSSRYLVKRTGEKVFLECVQDMDHENMFWYRQDPGLGLRLIYFSYDVKMKEKGDIPEGYSVSREKKERFSLILESASTNQTSMYLCATPDRQGQETQYFGPGTRLLVL.